This T cell receptor beta chain was obtained from a study of blood T cell repertoires in COVID-19. Whole-study context: Whether acute or convalescent, the COVID-19 samples came from the United States, Italy and Spain.

Germline CDR1 and CDR2: SQVTM and ANQGSEA. This CDR3 is 13 amino acids long. The V and J ends lost 4 bases and 1 base respectively, with 7 bases between them. Authors' processing steps: Reference gene primer amplification gave nucleated cell count estimates. Profiling relied on immunoSEQ multiplex PCR, and the TCRdb table lists in-frame clones only, not all of them. V, J and clone size are taken as reported in that table, and D and trimming were inferred from the DNA itself. The table lists about 170,000 clones, about 88% of them singletons. The receptor's source is a woman of 80 years or more in a cohort sampled during active or convalescent COVID-19. The sequenced sample consisted of peripheral blood. The V and J genes are TRBV29-1 and TRBJ2-2; D is unclear. CDR3 residues: CSVVRLNTGELFF. The DNA of the CDR3 is TGCAGCGTTGTGCGGCTGAACACCGGGGAGCTGTTTTTT.